A selection of T cell receptor beta chains follows, all from one sample in a study of tumor-infiltrating lymphocytes in oesophageal squamous cell carcinoma. Each CDR3 protein is one row after TCRdb ran MiXCR on the PCR reads. Among 9,500 to 11,000 distinct CDR3 sequences listed, about 53% were seen once. Sequenced input: esophageal tumor tissue. These receptors all stem from a female donor with esophageal squamous cell carcinoma. Each CDR3 is given with its conserved first and last residue. Each record gives: V gene, J gene, clone size, D gene, CDR3 DNA, CDR3 protein. D genes are given only for firm matches. Some rows mark clone size as missing; the rest say once, few, many or name a class of expanded clone.

TRBV12-5	TRBJ2-7	NA	NA	TGTGCTAGTGGTTTGGGGAGATTCAATGAGCAGTACTTC	CASGLGRFNEQYF
TRBV11-2	TRBJ2-3	NA	NA	TGTGCCAGCAGCTTAGTTGGGGGCCCAGATACGCAGTATTTT	CASSLVGGPDTQYF
TRBV20-1	TRBJ2-1	once	NA	TGCAGTGCTAGAGATCTTGCTAGCAGCTACGAGCAGTTCTTC	CSARDLASSYEQFF
TRBV12-3/TRBV12-4	TRBJ2-3	NA	TRBD2	TGTGCCAGCAGGGGGACTAGCGGGAGCGTCACAGATACGCAGTATTTT	CASRGTSGSVTDTQYF
TRBV7-6	TRBJ2-6	NA	NA	TGTGCCAGCAGCCTACAGGGAGGCCTTCGGTTC	CASSLQGGLRF
TRBV19	TRBJ2-7	once	NA	TGTGCCAGTAGTACAAAACGACAGAATACCTACGAGCAGTACTTC	CASSTKRQNTYEQYF
TRBV7-9	TRBJ2-1	NA	NA	TGTGCCAGCACCCCCGATAGTTCCTACAATGAGCAGTTCTTC	CASTPDSSYNEQFF
TRBV7-8	TRBJ1-5	medium-sized	NA	TGTGCCAGCAGCTTCGGTCGGGGGAATCAGCCCCAGCATTTT	CASSFGRGNQPQHF
TRBV7-2	TRBJ2-7	NA	NA	TGTGCCAGCAGCTTAGGGGCGCTGAATTCACCCCTCCACTTC	CASSLGALNSPLHF
TRBV11-3	TRBJ2-3	NA	TRBD2	TGTGCCAGCAGCCCCCGGACTAGCGGGTTCACAGATACGCAGTATTTT	CASSPRTSGFTDTQYF
TRBV28	TRBJ1-6	many	NA	TGTGCCAGCAGTTTTTACCCCTATAATTCACCCCTCCACTTC	CASSFYPYNSPLHF
TRBV11-2	TRBJ2-1	NA	NA	TGTGCCAGCAGCTTGGGCGGAACCCTCAATGAGCAGTTCTTC	CASSLGGTLNEQFF
TRBV20-1	TRBJ2-7	NA	TRBD1	TGCAGCGGAGAGGCGGACAGGGCCCACGAGCAGTACTTC	CSGEADRAHEQYF
TRBV7-8	TRBJ2-3	few	NA	TGTGCCAGCAGCTCACCTAGCTTGGCAGATACGCAGTATTTT	CASSSPSLADTQYF
TRBV7-6	TRBJ1-6	once	NA	TGTGCCAGCAGCTTTGATAATTCACCCCTCCACTTT	CASSFDNSPLHF
TRBV7-6	TRBJ2-7	once	NA	TGTGCCAGCAGCTTACCCGGGAATGAGCAGTACTTC	CASSLPGNEQYF
TRBV7-6	TRBJ2-5	NA	TRBD1	TGTGCTAGCAGCTTGACAGGGGGCGTGGAGACCCAGTACTTC	CASSLTGGVETQYF
TRBV7-6	TRBJ2-2	NA	TRBD2	TGTGCTAGCAGCCAGAATCTAGGGACTAGCCTGAACACCGGGGAGCTGTTTTTT	CASSQNLGTSLNTGELFF
TRBV7-4	TRBJ1-1	NA	NA	TGTGCCAGCAGCTTCACTAGCGGGGTTGAGCAGTACTTT	CASSFTSGVEQYF
TRBV7-6	TRBJ2-5	NA	TRBD1	TGTGCTAGCAGCACACAGGGGGCGGGTGAGACCCAGTACTTC	CASSTQGAGETQYF
TRBV19	TRBJ2-2	many	NA	TGTGCCAGTAGGAGAGCTTTTGGTTCCGGGGAGCTGTTTTTT	CASRRAFGSGELFF
TRBV7-2	TRBJ2-5	NA	NA	TGTGCCAGCAGCTTAGGCCACCCAGAGACCCAGTACTTC	CASSLGHPETQYF
TRBV6-8	TRBJ2-1	NA	NA	TGTGCCAGCAGGGAAAAGTTTTCCGACAATGAGCAGTTCTTC	CASREKFSDNEQFF
TRBV7-9	TRBJ2-1	NA	TRBD2	TGTGCCAGCAGCTTAGCTAGCGGGAGGGACGATGAGCAGTTCTTC	CASSLASGRDDEQFF
TRBV9	TRBJ2-2	few	NA	TGTGCCAGCAGGGACCGCACCAACACCGGGGAGCTGTTTTTT	CASRDRTNTGELFF
TRBV28	TRBJ1-2	NA	NA	TGTGCCAGCAGACACCAGGGCTGCGAACATGGCTATACCTTC	CASRHQGCEHGYTF
TRBV28	TRBJ2-7	once	NA	TGTGCCAGCAGTTTGGAACTTATTCAGGGGAACTCCTACGAGCAGTACTTC	CASSLELIQGNSYEQYF
TRBV29-1	TRBJ2-1	few	NA	TGCAGCGTTGAAGTAGGGCTAGTCCGCTACAATGAGCAGTTCTTC	CSVEVGLVRYNEQFF
TRBV7-2	TRBJ2-1	NA	TRBD2	TGTGCCAGCAGCTTTGTGGCCGGGACTAGCGGGAGCTATGAGCAGTTCTTC	CASSFVAGTSGSYEQFF
TRBV24-1	TRBJ2-1	NA	TRBD1	TGTGCCACCAGCTCCACAGGGGTCGATGAGCAGTTCTTC	CATSSTGVDEQFF
TRBV7-6	TRBJ2-3	NA	TRBD1	TGTGCCAGCAGCTTAGCGGGGACAGAAAGCACAGATACGCAGTATTTT	CASSLAGTESTDTQYF
TRBV10-3	TRBJ1-2	NA	NA	TGTGCCATCAGTGCCGAGCGGCACTATGGCTACACCTTC	CAISAERHYGYTF
TRBV7-2	TRBJ2-5	NA	TRBD2	TGTGCCAGCAGCTTAGGAACGGGACTAGCGGGAGGGAGGGAGACCCAGTACTTC	CASSLGTGLAGGRETQYF
TRBV6-8	TRBJ1-4	NA	TRBD1	TGTGCCAGCATTCCACAGGGGGCGCTTAATGAAAAACTGTTTTTT	CASIPQGALNEKLFF
TRBV5-6	TRBJ2-7	many	NA	TGTGCCAGCAGCTTGGATCTCGCCGGAGAGCAGTACTTC	CASSLDLAGEQYF
TRBV7-2	TRBJ2-1	NA	NA	TGTGCCAGCAGCTCGGTAGCTCCAAGTGGAAACATTCAGTTCTTC	CASSSVAPSGNIQFF
TRBV7-4	TRBJ2-1	once	NA	TGTGCCAGCAGCCCCGCGGGCTTCTCCTACAATGAGCAGTTCTTC	CASSPAGFSYNEQFF
TRBV28	TRBJ2-5	NA	TRBD2	TGTGCCAGCAGTTCCCCCGGGACTAGCGATTGGGAGACCCAGTACTTC	CASSSPGTSDWETQYF
TRBV6-6	TRBJ2-7	few	NA	TGTGCCAGCACGGAGGAACTAGGGACCTACGAGCAGTACTTC	CASTEELGTYEQYF
TRBV7-2	TRBJ2-3	NA	NA	TGTGCCAGCAGCAAGCGGAGTCCTAGCACAGATACGCAGTATTTT	CASSKRSPSTDTQYF
TRBV7-6	TRBJ2-1	NA	NA	TGTGCCAGCAGCGGGACCATCAACAATGAGCAGTTCTTC	CASSGTINNEQFF
TRBV7-4	TRBJ2-7	NA	TRBD1	TGTGCCAGCAGTTCCCGCCGAGGACTGACAGGGTCGCACTACGAGCAGTACTTC	CASSSRRGLTGSHYEQYF
TRBV7-9	TRBJ2-5	many	NA	TGTGCCAGCAGCCCGAGGGCGGGGGAGACCCAGTACTTC	CASSPRAGETQYF
TRBV12-3/TRBV12-4	TRBJ2-1	few	NA	TGTGCCAGCAAAACGGGTAATGAGCAGTTCTTC	CASKTGNEQFF
TRBV6-2/TRBV6-3	TRBJ2-7	many	NA	TGTGCCAGCAGCTTCGATTCCTACGAGCAGTACTTC	CASSFDSYEQYF
TRBV5-1	TRBJ2-2	NA	NA	TGCGCCAGCAGCTTGAGCATCGGGTTTACCGGGGAGCTGTTTTTT	CASSLSIGFTGELFF
TRBV7-2	TRBJ2-1	NA	TRBD2	TGTGCCAGCAGCTTAGGCAGGACTAGCGGATACAATGAGCAGTTCTTC	CASSLGRTSGYNEQFF
TRBV7-8	TRBJ2-3	NA	TRBD2	TGTGCCAGCAGCCCCCTAGCGGGAGGGCCGGAAGGGGCAGATACGCAGTATTTT	CASSPLAGGPEGADTQYF
TRBV6-8	TRBJ2-6	once	NA	TGTGCCAGCAGTTACTCAGGGATTTCTGGGGCCAACGTCCTGACTTTC	CASSYSGISGANVLTF
TRBV7-6	TRBJ2-1	NA	NA	TGTGCCAGCAGCTTAGGAACAGGGACTTTTGCCTACGAGCAGTTCTTC	CASSLGTGTFAYEQFF
TRBV7-6	TRBJ1-6	NA	NA	TGTGCCAGCAGCTTCGGACAAGGACCCCTCCACTTT	CASSFGQGPLHF
TRBV12-3/TRBV12-4	TRBJ2-7	NA	NA	TGTGCCAGCAGATCGTCCCTTTTTGGGAAGCAGTACTTC	CASRSSLFGKQYF
TRBV7-3	TRBJ2-2	NA	NA	TGTGCCAGCAGCTTAAACCAGTACACCGGGGAGCTGTTTTTT	CASSLNQYTGELFF